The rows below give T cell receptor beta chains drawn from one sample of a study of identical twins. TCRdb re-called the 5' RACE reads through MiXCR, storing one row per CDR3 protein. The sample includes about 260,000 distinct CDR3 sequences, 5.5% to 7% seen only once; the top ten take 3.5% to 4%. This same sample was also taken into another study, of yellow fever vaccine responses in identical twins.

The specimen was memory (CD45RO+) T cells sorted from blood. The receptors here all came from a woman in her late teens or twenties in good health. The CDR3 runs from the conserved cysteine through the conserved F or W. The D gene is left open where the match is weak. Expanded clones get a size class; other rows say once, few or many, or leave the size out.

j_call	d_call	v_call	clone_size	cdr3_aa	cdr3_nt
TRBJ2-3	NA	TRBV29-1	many	CSVAGLGGGIGTDTQYF	TGCAGCGTTGCGGGGCTCGGAGGGGGCATCGGCACAGATACGCAGTATTTT
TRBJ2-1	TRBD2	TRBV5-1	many	CASSLVGTRFNNEQFF	TGCGCCAGCAGCTTGGTGGGGACTAGATTTAACAATGAGCAGTTCTTC
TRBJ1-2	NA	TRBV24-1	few	CATSDHTRGLNYGYTF	TGTGCCACCAGTGACCACACCAGGGGATTGAACTATGGCTACACCTTC
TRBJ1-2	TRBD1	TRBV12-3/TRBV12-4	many	CASSPRQGPNYGYTF	TGTGCCAGCAGTCCCCGACAGGGCCCCAACTATGGCTACACCTTC
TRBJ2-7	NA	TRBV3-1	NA	CASSQRGAYEQYF	TGTGCCAGCAGCCAAAGGGGGGCCTACGAGCAGTACTTC
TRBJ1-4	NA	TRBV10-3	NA	CAISESLRGNEKLFF	TGTGCCATCAGTGAGTCTCTGAGGGGTAATGAAAAACTGTTTTTT
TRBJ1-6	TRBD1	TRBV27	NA	CASSPTGINSPLHF	TGTGCCAGCAGTCCGACAGGGATAAATTCACCCCTCCACTTT
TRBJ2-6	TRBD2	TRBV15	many	CATSRAGLAGAYYSGANVLTF	TGTGCCACCAGCAGAGCGGGACTAGCGGGAGCCTACTACTCTGGGGCCAACGTCCTGACTTTC
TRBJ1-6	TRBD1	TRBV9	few	CASSVDPGDSINSPLHF	TGTGCCAGCAGCGTAGATCCAGGGGACAGCATCAATTCACCCCTCCACTTT
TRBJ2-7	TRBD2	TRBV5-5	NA	CASSLEAGGNYEQYF	TGTGCCAGCAGCTTGGAAGCGGGAGGAAACTACGAGCAGTACTTC
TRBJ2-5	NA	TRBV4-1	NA	CASSPWQRIGGTKEETQYF	TGCGCCAGCAGCCCCTGGCAGAGGATCGGGGGAACCAAGGAAGAGACCCAGTACTTC
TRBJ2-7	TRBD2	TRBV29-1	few	CSGLAGSYEQYF	TGCAGCGGACTAGCGGGCTCCTACGAGCAGTACTTC
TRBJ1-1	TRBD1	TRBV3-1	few	CASSLGTAGSTEAFF	TGTGCCAGCAGCCTCGGGACAGCGGGGAGCACTGAAGCTTTCTTT
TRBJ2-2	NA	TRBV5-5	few	CASSLGKVTGELFF	TGTGCCAGCAGCTTGGGGAAGGTGACCGGGGAGCTGTTTTTT
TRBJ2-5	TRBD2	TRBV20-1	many	CSASFAGGKETQYF	TGCAGTGCTAGCTTCGCGGGAGGCAAGGAGACCCAGTACTTC
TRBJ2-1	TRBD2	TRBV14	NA	CASSQDLAGPYNEQFF	TGTGCCAGCAGCCAAGATCTAGCGGGACCTTACAATGAGCAGTTCTTC
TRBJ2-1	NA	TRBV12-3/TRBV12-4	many	CASSLDLGNEQFF	TGTGCCAGCAGTTTGGACCTCGGGAATGAGCAGTTCTTC
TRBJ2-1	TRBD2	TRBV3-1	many	CASSQLGGAGNEQFF	TGTGCCAGCAGTCAGCTCGGGGGGGCCGGGAATGAGCAGTTCTTC
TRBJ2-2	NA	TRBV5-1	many	CASSLDSANRGELFF	TGCGCCAGCAGCTTGGACAGCGCTAATCGCGGGGAGCTGTTTTTT
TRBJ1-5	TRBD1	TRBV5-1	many	CASSLTGGDSQPQHF	TGCGCCAGCAGCCTTACAGGGGGCGATAGTCAGCCCCAGCATTTT
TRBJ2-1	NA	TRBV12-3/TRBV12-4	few	CASRRGNEQFF	TGTGCCAGCCGTAGGGGTAATGAGCAGTTCTTC
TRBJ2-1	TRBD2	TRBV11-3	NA	CASSRASGGVDEQFF	TGTGCCAGCAGCCGGGCTAGCGGGGGGGTTGATGAGCAGTTCTTC
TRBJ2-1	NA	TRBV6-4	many	CASSDVGYNEQFF	TGTGCCAGCAGTGACGTGGGGTACAATGAGCAGTTCTTC
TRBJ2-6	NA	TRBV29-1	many	CSVGGQAGANVLTF	TGCAGCGTTGGGGGACAAGCTGGGGCCAACGTCCTGACTTTC
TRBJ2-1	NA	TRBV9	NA	CASSVAGNSYNEQFF	TGTGCCAGCAGCGTAGCGGGAAACTCCTACAATGAGCAGTTCTTC
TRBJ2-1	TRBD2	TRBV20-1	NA	CSADLWGGRGPNEQFF	TGCAGTGCGGACCTTTGGGGCGGGAGAGGTCCTAATGAGCAGTTCTTC
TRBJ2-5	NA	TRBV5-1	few	CASSSGVVKETQYF	TGCGCCAGCAGCTCGGGGGTCGTAAAAGAGACCCAGTACTTC
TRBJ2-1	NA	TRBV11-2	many	CASSPGTESSQFF	TGTGCCAGCAGCCCGGGGACCGAGTCGAGTCAGTTCTTC
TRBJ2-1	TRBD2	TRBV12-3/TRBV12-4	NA	CASRRGTTEQFF	TGTGCCAGCAGGCGGGGGACCACTGAGCAGTTCTTC
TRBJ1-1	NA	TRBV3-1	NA	CASSLSLRRTEAFF	TGTGCCAGCAGCCTTTCGTTGAGAAGAACTGAAGCTTTCTTT
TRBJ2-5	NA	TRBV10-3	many	CAISADDWMYF	TGTGCCATCAGTGCGGACGATTGGATGTACTTC
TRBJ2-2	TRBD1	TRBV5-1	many	CASSLRGQGNTGELFF	TGCGCCAGCAGCCTGAGGGGACAGGGAAACACCGGGGAGCTGTTTTTT
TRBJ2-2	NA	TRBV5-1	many	CASTEPTGTGELFF	TGCGCCAGCACGGAACCCACAGGCACCGGGGAGCTGTTTTTT
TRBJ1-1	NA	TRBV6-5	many	CASSLGAGGAFF	TGTGCCAGCAGTCTGGGGGCTGGGGGAGCTTTCTTT
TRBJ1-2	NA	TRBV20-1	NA	CSARDDGGSTHGYTF	TGCAGTGCTAGAGATGACGGTGGTTCCACCCATGGCTACACCTTC
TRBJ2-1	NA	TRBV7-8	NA	CASSLVLGPEQFF	TGTGCCAGCAGCTTAGTTCTGGGACCGGAGCAGTTCTTC